This T cell receptor (beta chain) was observed in a study of shared clonotypes between healthy human individuals. Background on the study: Three plates were used per donor for CD4 naive, three for CD4 memory, two for CD8 naive and one for CD8 memory. General study results and limits: Specimens sampled were limited to blood, with tissue repertoires likely differing. Though the depth was large, rarefaction showed that sorted-subset sequencing was incomplete.

A few counts support this clone. Its antigen is currently unknown. The run depth of the assay was deep. Only in-frame clones appear in the TCRdb table, and some are missing; sequencing was by immunoSEQ multiplex PCR. The sample records 2 million to 2.5 million clones, around 95% being singletons. Material: naive CD4+ T cells sorted from blood. Subset given: CD45RA+ positively selected. This sequence was found in a man between 18 and 35 years old in good health.

The CDR3 nucleotides read TGTGCCAGCAGTTTCGACAGGGCGGGAAATTCACCCCTCCACTTT. It encodes CASSFDRAGNSPLHF. This chain joins TRBV27 and TRBJ1-6; 7 nucleotides line up with TRBD1. In germline, CDR1 is MNHEY, CDR2 SMNVEV (reference sequence). This CDR3 has 15 amino acids. After removal of 3 bases from V and 7 bases from J, the junction contained 6 bases not matched to a gene.